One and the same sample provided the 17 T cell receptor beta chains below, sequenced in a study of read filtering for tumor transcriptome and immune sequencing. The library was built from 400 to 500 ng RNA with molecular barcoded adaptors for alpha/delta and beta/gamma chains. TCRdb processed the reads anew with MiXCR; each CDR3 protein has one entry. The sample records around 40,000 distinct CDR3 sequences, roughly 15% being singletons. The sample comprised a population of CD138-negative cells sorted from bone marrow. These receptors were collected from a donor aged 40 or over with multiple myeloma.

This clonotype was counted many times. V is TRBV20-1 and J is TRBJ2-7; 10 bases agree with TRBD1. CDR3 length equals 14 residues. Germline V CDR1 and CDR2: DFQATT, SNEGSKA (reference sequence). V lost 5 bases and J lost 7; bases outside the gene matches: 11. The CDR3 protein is CSAGRQGAVREQYF. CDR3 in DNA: TGCAGTGCTGGAAGACAGGGGGCAGTTCGGGAGCAGTACTTC.

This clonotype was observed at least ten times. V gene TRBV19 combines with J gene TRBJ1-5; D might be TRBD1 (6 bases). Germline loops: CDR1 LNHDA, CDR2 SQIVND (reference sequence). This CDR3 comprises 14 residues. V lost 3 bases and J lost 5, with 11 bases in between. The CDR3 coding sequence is TGTGCCAGTAGTATCCCACAGGGTTATCAGCCCCAGCATTTT. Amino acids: CASSIPQGYQPQHF.

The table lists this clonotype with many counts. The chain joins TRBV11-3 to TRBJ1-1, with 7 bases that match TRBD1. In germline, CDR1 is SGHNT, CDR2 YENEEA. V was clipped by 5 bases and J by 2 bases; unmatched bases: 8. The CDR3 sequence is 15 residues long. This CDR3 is CASSPPGTVNTEAFF. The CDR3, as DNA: TGTGCCAGCAGCCCCCCCGGGACAGTAAACACTGAAGCTTTCTTT. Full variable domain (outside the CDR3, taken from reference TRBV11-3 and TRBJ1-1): EAGVVQSPRYKIIEKKQPVAFWCNPISGHNTLYWYLQNLGQGPELLIRYENEEAVDDSQLPKDRFSAERLKGVDSTLKIQPAELGDSAVYLCASSPPGTVNTEAFFGQGTRLTVV.

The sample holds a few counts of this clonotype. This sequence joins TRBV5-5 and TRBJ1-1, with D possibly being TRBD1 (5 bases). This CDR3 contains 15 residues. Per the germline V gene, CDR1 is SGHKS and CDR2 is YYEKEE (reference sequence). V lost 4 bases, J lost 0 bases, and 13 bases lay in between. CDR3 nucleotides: TGTGCCAGCAGCCCTACGAGGGGCCTGAACACTGAAGCTTTCTTT. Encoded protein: CASSPTRGLNTEAFF.

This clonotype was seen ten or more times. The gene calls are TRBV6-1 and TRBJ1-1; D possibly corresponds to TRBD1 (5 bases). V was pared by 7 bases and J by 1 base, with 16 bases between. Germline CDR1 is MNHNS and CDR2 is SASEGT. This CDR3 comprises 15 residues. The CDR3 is CASTQYEGSNTEAFF. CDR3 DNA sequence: TGTGCCAGCACCCAATATGAGGGGTCGAACACTGAAGCTTTCTTT.

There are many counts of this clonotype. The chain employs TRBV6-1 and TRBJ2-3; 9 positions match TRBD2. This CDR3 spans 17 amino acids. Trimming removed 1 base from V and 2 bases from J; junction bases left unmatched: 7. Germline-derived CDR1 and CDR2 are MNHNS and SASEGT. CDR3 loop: CASSEDASGDLTDTQYF. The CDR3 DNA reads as TGTGCCAGCAGTGAAGATGCTAGCGGGGATCTCACAGATACGCAGTATTTT.

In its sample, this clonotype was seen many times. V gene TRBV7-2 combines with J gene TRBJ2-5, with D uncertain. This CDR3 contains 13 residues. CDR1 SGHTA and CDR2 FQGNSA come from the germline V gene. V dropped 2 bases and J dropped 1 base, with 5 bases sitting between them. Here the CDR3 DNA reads TGTGCCAGCAGCTTACTCCTCCAAGAGACCCAGTACTTC. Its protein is CASSLLLQETQYF.

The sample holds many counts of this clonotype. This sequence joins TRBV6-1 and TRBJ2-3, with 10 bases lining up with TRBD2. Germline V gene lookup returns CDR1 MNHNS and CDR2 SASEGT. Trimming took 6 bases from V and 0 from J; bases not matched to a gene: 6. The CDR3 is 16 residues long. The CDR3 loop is CASRGLAGESTDTQYF. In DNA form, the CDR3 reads TGTGCCAGCAGGGGCCTAGCGGGAGAAAGCACAGATACGCAGTATTTT.

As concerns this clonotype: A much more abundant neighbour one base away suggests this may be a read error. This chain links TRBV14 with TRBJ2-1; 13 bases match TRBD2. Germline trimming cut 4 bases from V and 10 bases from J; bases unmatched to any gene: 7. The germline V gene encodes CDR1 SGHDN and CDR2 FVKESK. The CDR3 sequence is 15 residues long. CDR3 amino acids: CASSRGLAGVREQFF. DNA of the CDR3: TGTGCCAGCAGCCGAGGACTAGCGGGAGTAAGAGAGCAGTTCTTC.

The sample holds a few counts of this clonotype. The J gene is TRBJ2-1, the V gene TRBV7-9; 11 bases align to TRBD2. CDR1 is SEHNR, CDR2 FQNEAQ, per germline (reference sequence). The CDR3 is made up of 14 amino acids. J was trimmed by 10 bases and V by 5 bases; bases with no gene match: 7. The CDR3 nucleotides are TGTGCCAGCAGCCCCATACTAGCGGGAGCCGAGCAGTTCTTC. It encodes CASSPILAGAEQFF.

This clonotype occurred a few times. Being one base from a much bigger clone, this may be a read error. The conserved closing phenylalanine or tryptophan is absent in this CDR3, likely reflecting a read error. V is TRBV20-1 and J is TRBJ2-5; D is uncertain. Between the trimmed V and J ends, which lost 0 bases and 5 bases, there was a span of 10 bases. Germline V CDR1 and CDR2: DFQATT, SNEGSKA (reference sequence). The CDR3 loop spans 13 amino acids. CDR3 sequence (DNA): TGCAGTGCTAGAGACGAGCGAGGCGAGACCCAGTACCTC. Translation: CSARDERGETQYL.

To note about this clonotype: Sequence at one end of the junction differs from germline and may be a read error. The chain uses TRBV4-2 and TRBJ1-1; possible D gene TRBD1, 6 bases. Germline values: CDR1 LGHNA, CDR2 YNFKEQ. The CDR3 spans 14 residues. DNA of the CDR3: TGTGCCAGCAGCCCAGAACAGGGTGGGACTGAAGCTCTCTTT. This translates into CASSPEQGGTEALF.

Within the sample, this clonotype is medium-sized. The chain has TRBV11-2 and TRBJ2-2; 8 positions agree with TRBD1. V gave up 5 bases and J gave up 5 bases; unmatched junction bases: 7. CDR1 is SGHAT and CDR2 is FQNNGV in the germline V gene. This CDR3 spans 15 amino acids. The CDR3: CASSQTGVGTGELFF. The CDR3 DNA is TGTGCCAGCAGCCAGACAGGGGTCGGGACCGGGGAGCTGTTTTTT.

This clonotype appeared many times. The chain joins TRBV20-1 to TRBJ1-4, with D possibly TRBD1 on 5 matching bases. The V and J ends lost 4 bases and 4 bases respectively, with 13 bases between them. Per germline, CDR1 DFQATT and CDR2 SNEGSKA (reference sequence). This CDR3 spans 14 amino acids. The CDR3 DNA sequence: TGCAGTGCTACCAACCGGGACGGTAATGAAAAACTGTTTTTT. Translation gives CSATNRDGNEKLFF.

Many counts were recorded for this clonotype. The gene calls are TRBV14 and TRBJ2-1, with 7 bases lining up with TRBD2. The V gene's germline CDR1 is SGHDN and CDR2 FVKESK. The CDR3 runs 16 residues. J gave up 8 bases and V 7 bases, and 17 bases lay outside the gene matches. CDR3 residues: CASTPGRDYIVDEQFF. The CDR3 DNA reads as TGTGCCAGCACCCCGGGCCGGGACTACATCGTTGATGAGCAGTTCTTC. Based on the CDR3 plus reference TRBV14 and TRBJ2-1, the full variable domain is EAGVTQFPSHSVIEKGQTVTLRCDPISGHDNLYWYRRVMGKEIKFLLHFVKESKQDESGMPNNRFLAERTGGTYSTLKVQPAELEDSGVYFCASTPGRDYIVDEQFFGPGTRLTVL.

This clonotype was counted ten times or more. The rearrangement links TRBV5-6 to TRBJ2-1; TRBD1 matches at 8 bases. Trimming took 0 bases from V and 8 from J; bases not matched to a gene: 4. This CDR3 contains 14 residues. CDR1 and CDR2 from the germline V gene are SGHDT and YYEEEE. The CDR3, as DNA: TGTGCCAGCAGCTTGGGGACAGGGATTTATGAGCAGTTCTTC. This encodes CASSLGTGIYEQFF.

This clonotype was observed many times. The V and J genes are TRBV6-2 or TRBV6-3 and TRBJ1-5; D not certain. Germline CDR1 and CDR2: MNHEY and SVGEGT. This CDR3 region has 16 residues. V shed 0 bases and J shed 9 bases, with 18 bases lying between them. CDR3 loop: CASSYSGRRQWRPQHF. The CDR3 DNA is TGTGCCAGCAGTTACTCAGGGAGGCGGCAGTGGCGGCCCCAGCATTTT.